This T cell receptor (beta chain) comes out of a study of blood T cell repertoires in COVID-19. Overall study context: Researchers got acute and convalescent COVID-19 samples from the United States, Italy and Spain. Sources were T cells, B-cell-depleted T cells, or PBMCs; the material itself was cDNA or gDNA.

In the original workflow: Cell counts per sample came from amplifying reference gene primers. Repertoires were generated with immunoSEQ multiplex PCR, while TCRdb's copy carries only in-frame clones and drops some. The DNA was the basis for D and trimming; V, J and clone size are from that table. Here the sample spans 50,000 to 60,000 clones, roughly nine tenths being singletons. The germline V and J ends were trimmed by 4 bases and 1 base, with 14 bases remaining between them. CDR1 is KGHSH and CDR2 is LQKENI in the germline V gene. This CDR3 contains 16 residues. The chain joins TRBV18 to TRBJ1-3, with D possibly matching TRBD1 (6 bases). Source material: peripheral blood. The source of this sequence is a man in his fifties or sixties with acute or convalescent COVID-19. The CDR3 here is CASSQGTLASGNTIYF. The CDR3 DNA is TGTGCCAGCTCACAAGGGACACTGGCTTCTGGAAACACCATATATTTT. The variable domain in full, with the rest retrieved from reference TRBV18 and TRBJ1-3, is NAGVMQNPRHLVRRRGQEARLRCSPMKGHSHVYWYRQLPEEGLKFMVYLQKENIIDESGMPKERFSAEFPKEGPSILRIQQVVRGDSAAYFCASSQGTLASGNTIYFGEGSWLTVV.